This entry concerns a single TCR beta chain. Its antigen is not identified. This sample is part of a study of T cell responses to AZD1222 COVID-19 vaccine. General study results and limits: Two doses of AZD1222 preceded a rise in Spike-specific TCR breadth and depth. Distributed over spike, vaccine-associated CD4 TCRs predominated at 160-218 and 743-854. Clonal diversity may have been underestimated in mostly white British donors.

Profiling relied on immunoSEQ multiplex PCR, and the TCRdb table lists in-frame clones only, not all of them. This sample has about 130,000 clones, with more than 70% found just once. The CDR3 is made up of 15 amino acids. Germline CDR1 is LNHDA and CDR2 is SQIVND (reference sequence). Losses at the gene ends were 5 bases for V and 1 base for J; bases not matched to a gene: 7. This chain connects TRBV19 to TRBJ2-7; 8 positions agree with TRBD1. This sequence originates from an adult in good health. The specimen was peripheral blood, collected on day 0 of AZD1222 vaccination. The CDR3 nucleotides read TGTGCCAGTAGTCCCGGGACAGGACTTTCCTACGAGCAGTACTTC. Encoded protein: CASSPGTGLSYEQYF.